These T cell receptor beta chains were read from a single sample in a study of blood T cells in healthy people across ages. Using its own MiXCR run on the 5' RACE reads, TCRdb lists one record per CDR3 protein. Here the sample spans 600,000 to 800,000 distinct CDR3 sequences, roughly half being singletons. The sequenced sample consisted of blood. The source is a woman of 80 years or more in good health. Each CDR3 is given with its conserved first and last residue. A D gene is named only where the DNA matches it firmly. For some rows the clone size is stated as once, few or many, or as a class when expanded; others skip it.

NA TRBJ2-1 TRBD2 TRBV28 CASRRERNKQFF TGTGCCAGCAGGCGGGAGAGGAATAAGCAGTTCTTC
many TRBJ2-7 NA TRBV20-1 CSAPPGRIAAEQYF TGCAGTGCTCCTCCGGGACGAATAGCCGCCGAGCAGTACTTC
NA TRBJ2-4 TRBD2 TRBV6-1 CASSELVQGLAGGPGKNIQYF TGTGCCAGCAGTGAACTGGTCCAGGGACTAGCGGGGGGGCCGGGCAAAAACATTCAGTACTTC
few TRBJ1-4 NA TRBV5-1 CASSPGVRFEKLFF TGCGCCAGCAGCCCCGGGGTCAGGTTTGAAAAACTGTTTTTT
many TRBJ1-1 TRBD1 TRBV12-3/TRBV12-4 CASIPGGGWVTEAFF TGTGCCAGCATTCCAGGGGGCGGTTGGGTCACTGAAGCTTTCTTT
NA TRBJ2-1 TRBD2 TRBV7-3 CASSLTALAGGDNEQFF TGTGCCAGCAGCTTAACCGCACTAGCGGGAGGTGACAATGAGCAGTTCTTC
NA TRBJ2-4 NA TRBV12-3/TRBV12-4 CASTPRALGTQYF TGTGCCAGCACCCCAAGGGCCCTGGGAACCCAGTACTTC
NA TRBJ1-2 TRBD1 TRBV29-1 CSVDREGNGYTF TGCAGCGTGGACAGGGAGGGGAATGGCTACACCTTC
NA TRBJ2-2 TRBD1 TRBV24-1 CTTSDTLGQGHTGELFF TGTACCACCAGTGATACCCTAGGACAGGGCCACACCGGGGAGCTGTTTTTT
many TRBJ1-2 TRBD1 TRBV3-1 CASSQQTGNYGYTF TGTGCCAGCAGCCAGCAGACAGGGAACTATGGCTACACCTTC
few TRBJ1-5 NA TRBV15 CATSRDEGYNQPQHF TGTGCCACCAGCAGAGATGAAGGGTATAATCAGCCCCAGCATTTT
once TRBJ2-4 NA TRBV7-2 CASSLVRGTLSKNSQYF TGTGCCAGCAGCTTAGTACGGGGGACGCTTAGCAAAAACAGTCAGTACTTC
NA TRBJ2-2 NA TRBV9 CASSSGRASDNTGELFF TGTGCCAGCAGCTCGGGCCGGGCATCTGACAACACCGGGGAGCTGTTTTTT
NA TRBJ1-2 TRBD1 TRBV28 CASSFGQGVSAHGYTF TGTGCCAGCAGTTTTGGGCAGGGGGTCTCTGCGCATGGCTACACCTTC
NA TRBJ1-1 TRBD1 TRBV12-3/TRBV12-4 CASSVVQGRGEAFF TGTGCCAGCAGTGTTGTACAGGGGAGGGGTGAAGCTTTCTTT
NA TRBJ1-2 NA TRBV20-1 CSAPPGGRVYGYTF TGCAGTGCCCCGCCGGGGGGCAGGGTCTATGGCTACACCTTC
NA TRBJ2-1 NA TRBV12-3/TRBV12-4 CASSLGPNSYNEQFF TGTGCCAGCAGTTTGGGCCCTAACTCCTACAATGAGCAGTTCTTC
NA TRBJ2-7 NA TRBV6-5 CASSDHRDTYEQYF TGTGCCAGTAGTGACCACCGGGACACCTACGAGCAGTACTTC
NA TRBJ1-5 NA TRBV6-6 CASREQGTGNQPQHF TGTGCCAGCAGGGAACAGGGAACAGGCAATCAGCCCCAGCATTTT
once TRBJ2-1 TRBD2 TRBV5-5 CTSSLLGLAGATSYDEQFF TGTACCAGCAGCTTGTTAGGCCTAGCGGGGGCGACCTCCTACGATGAGCAGTTCTTC
NA TRBJ2-1 TRBD1 TRBV5-1 CASSNRTGTGNEQFF TGCGCCAGCAGCAATCGGACAGGGACAGGCAATGAGCAGTTCTTC
NA TRBJ1-2 NA TRBV12-3/TRBV12-4 CASRRPGLKDYGYTF TGTGCCAGCAGGAGGCCTGGACTCAAGGACTATGGCTACACCTTC
few TRBJ1-4 NA TRBV5-5 CASSFSRTDEKLFF TGTGCCAGCAGCTTTTCGCGGACTGATGAAAAACTGTTTTTT
many TRBJ2-5 NA TRBV7-2 CASSDPKETQYF TGTGCCAGCAGCGATCCAAAAGAGACCCAGTACTTC
many TRBJ2-1 TRBD2 TRBV12-3/TRBV12-4 CASNQGGLAANEQFF TGTGCCAGCAATCAAGGGGGACTAGCGGCCAATGAGCAGTTCTTC
NA TRBJ2-2 NA TRBV20-1 CSARDGRELFF TGCAGTGCTAGAGATGGGCGGGAGCTGTTTTTT
NA TRBJ2-7 TRBD2 TRBV28 CATLPIGLAGSEQYF TGTGCCACTTTACCAATCGGACTAGCGGGGAGCGAGCAGTACTTC
NA TRBJ1-3 NA TRBV13 CASSPDWGRLSGNTIYF TGTGCCAGCAGTCCCGACTGGGGGCGATTGTCTGGAAACACCATATATTTT
NA TRBJ2-5 NA TRBV3-1 CASSLPTETQYF TGTGCCAGCAGCCTACCTACAGAGACCCAGTACTTC
many TRBJ2-1 TRBD1 TRBV28 CASSPYRGDEQFF TGTGCCAGCAGCCCTTACAGGGGGGATGAGCAGTTCTTC
many TRBJ2-1 TRBD2 TRBV4-1 CASSRTSGIYNEQFF TGCGCCAGCAGCCGGACTAGCGGCATATACAATGAGCAGTTCTTC
NA TRBJ2-6 NA TRBV12-3/TRBV12-4 CASNPGVRLGSGANVLTF TGTGCCAGCAACCCCGGGGTGAGGTTAGGGTCTGGGGCCAACGTCCTGACTTTC